Listed below are T cell receptor beta chains from one sample, sequenced in a study of blood T cell repertoires in COVID-19. The table came from immunoSEQ multiplex PCR; TCRdb's copy has only in-frame clones and leaves some out. Of a few hundred thousand clones in the sample, 86% were seen once. The sequencing input was peripheral blood. The receptors derive from a woman in her forties or fifties with acute or convalescent COVID-19. Each CDR3 is given with its conserved first and last residue. The D gene is left open where the match is weak. Where a row states a size, it is once, few, many or the class of an expanded clone; other rows omit it.

j_gene	v_gene	d_gene	abundance	CDR3aa	CDR3nt
TRBJ2-7	TRBV27	-	-	CASNPARGNRYEQYF	TGTGCCAGCAACCCTGCCAGGGGTAATCGCTACGAGCAGTACTTC
TRBJ2-7	TRBV7-9	TRBD2	-	CASSTIPGLAGSRYEQYF	TGTGCCAGCAGCACAATACCGGGACTAGCGGGATCCCGGTACGAGCAGTACTTC
TRBJ2-1	TRBV2	TRBD2	once	CASSEYLAAYNEQFF	TGTGCCAGCAGTGAATACCTAGCGGCATACAATGAGCAGTTCTTC
TRBJ1-1	TRBV2	TRBD1	-	CASSWARGPDPEAFF	TGTGCCAGCAGTTGGGCCAGGGGGCCGGATCCTGAAGCTTTCTTT
TRBJ1-2	TRBV4-1	TRBD1	-	CASSQGPGQGHGYTF	TGCGCCAGCAGCCAGGGCCCGGGACAGGGCCATGGCTACACCTTC
TRBJ2-7	TRBV2	TRBD1	once	CASSENQGDYEQYF	TGTGCCAGCAGTGAAAATCAGGGGGACTACGAGCAGTACTTC
TRBJ2-5	TRBV25-1	-	-	CASSEYAQETQYF	TGTGCCAGCAGTGAATATGCGCAAGAGACCCAGTACTTC
TRBJ2-1	TRBV5-1	TRBD2	-	CASSFGGRGPNEQFF	TGCGCCAGCAGCTTCGGCGGGAGGGGGCCCAATGAGCAGTTCTTC
TRBJ1-1	TRBV18	TRBD1	-	CASSHGTGGTEAFF	TGTGCCAGCTCACACGGGACAGGGGGCACTGAAGCTTTCTTT
TRBJ2-5	TRBV18	-	-	CASSPLGDAAGTQYF	TGTGCCAGCTCACCATTAGGAGACGCCGCTGGGACCCAGTACTTC
TRBJ1-5	TRBV5-1	TRBD1	-	CASSPGTDQPQHF	TGCGCCAGCAGCCCCGGGACAGATCAGCCCCAGCATTTT
TRBJ1-2	TRBV30	TRBD1	-	CAWSMTGGEGFYGYTF	TGTGCCTGGAGTATGACAGGGGGCGAGGGATTCTATGGCTACACCTTC
TRBJ2-5	TRBV27	TRBD2	-	CASSLSHPLTSGGRETQYF	TGTGCCAGCAGTTTGTCCCATCCCTTGACTAGCGGGGGTAGGGAGACCCAGTACTTC
TRBJ1-1	TRBV12-3/TRBV12-4	-	-	CASSREMNTEAFF	TGTGCCAGCAGTCGGGAAATGAACACTGAAGCTTTCTTT
TRBJ2-5	TRBV28	TRBD2	-	CASSFPGTSGSAEETQYF	TGTGCCAGCAGTTTCCCCGGGACTAGCGGGAGTGCGGAAGAGACCCAGTACTTC
TRBJ1-5	TRBV24-1	TRBD1	-	CATSDRDYQPQHF	TGTGCCACCAGCGACAGGGATTATCAGCCCCAGCATTTT
TRBJ2-1	TRBV28	TRBD1	-	CASSLWYPGQGDPNEQFF	TGTGCCAGCAGTTTATGGTACCCGGGACAGGGGGATCCCAATGAGCAGTTCTTC
TRBJ1-5	TRBV19	TRBD1	-	CASSIGQGTQPQHF	TGTGCCAGTAGTATTGGACAGGGCACCCAGCCCCAGCATTTT
TRBJ2-2	TRBV21-1	-	once	CASSKIPDRGATGELFF	TGTGCCAGCAGCAAAATCCCCGACAGGGGCGCTACCGGGGAGCTGTTTTTT
TRBJ2-1	TRBV5-4	TRBD1	-	CASSSGQGTYNEQFF	TGTGCCAGCAGCAGCGGACAGGGCACCTACAATGAGCAGTTCTTC
TRBJ1-5	TRBV19	-	-	CASSIIRGSGQPQHF	TGTGCCAGTAGTATTATTAGGGGATCCGGTCAGCCCCAGCATTTT
TRBJ1-4	TRBV6-6	TRBD1	-	CASSRGRGLSEKLFF	TGTGCCAGCAGCCGCGGCAGGGGGCTTAGTGAAAAACTGTTTTTT
TRBJ1-4	TRBV7-8	TRBD1	-	CASSSPLDRGEKLFF	TGTGCCAGCAGCTCCCCTTTAGACAGGGGAGAAAAACTGTTTTTT